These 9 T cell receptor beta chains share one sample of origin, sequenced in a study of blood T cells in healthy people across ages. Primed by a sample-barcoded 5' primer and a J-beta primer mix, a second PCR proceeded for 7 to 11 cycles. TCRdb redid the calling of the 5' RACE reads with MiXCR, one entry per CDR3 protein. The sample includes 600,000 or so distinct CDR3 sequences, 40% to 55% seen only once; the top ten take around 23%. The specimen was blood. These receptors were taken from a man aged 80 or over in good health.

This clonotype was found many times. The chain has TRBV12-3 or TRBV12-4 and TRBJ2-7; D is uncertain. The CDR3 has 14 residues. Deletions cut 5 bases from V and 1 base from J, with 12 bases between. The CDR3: CASSLDLISYEQYF. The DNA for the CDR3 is TGTGCCAGCAGTCTCGACTTGATATCCTACGAGCAGTACTTC.

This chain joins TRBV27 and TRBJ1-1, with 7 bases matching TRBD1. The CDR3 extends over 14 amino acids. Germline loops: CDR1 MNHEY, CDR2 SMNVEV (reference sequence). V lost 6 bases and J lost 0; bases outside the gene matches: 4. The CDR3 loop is CASRLTGVNTEAFF. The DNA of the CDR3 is TGTGCCAGCAGGCTAACAGGGGTGAACACTGAAGCTTTCTTT.

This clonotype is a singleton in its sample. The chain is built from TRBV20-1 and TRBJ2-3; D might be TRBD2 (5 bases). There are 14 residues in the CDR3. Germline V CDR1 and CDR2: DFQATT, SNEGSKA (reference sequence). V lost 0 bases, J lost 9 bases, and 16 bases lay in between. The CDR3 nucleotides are TGCAGTGCTAGAGATCGCGTTCGTTCGGGGACGCAGTATTTT. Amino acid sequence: CSARDRVRSGTQYF.

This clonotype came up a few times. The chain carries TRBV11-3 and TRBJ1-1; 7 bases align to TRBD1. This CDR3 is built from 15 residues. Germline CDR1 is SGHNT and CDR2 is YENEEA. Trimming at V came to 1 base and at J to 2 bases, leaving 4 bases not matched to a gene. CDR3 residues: CASSLGTGANTEAFF. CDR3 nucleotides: TGTGCCAGCAGCTTAGGGACAGGAGCCAACACTGAAGCTTTCTTT.

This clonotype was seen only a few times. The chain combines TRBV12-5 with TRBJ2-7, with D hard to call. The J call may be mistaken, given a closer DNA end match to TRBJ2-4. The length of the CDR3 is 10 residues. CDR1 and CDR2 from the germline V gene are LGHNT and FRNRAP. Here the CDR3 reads CASGVDIQYF. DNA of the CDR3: TGTGCTAGTGGTGTGGACATTCAGTACTTC.

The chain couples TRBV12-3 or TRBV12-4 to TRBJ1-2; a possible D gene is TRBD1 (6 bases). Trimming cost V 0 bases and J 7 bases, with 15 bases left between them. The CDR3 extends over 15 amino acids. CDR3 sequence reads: CASSLARGTSGGYTF. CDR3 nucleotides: TGTGCCAGCAGTTTAGCCCGAGGGACATCAGGTGGCTACACCTTC.

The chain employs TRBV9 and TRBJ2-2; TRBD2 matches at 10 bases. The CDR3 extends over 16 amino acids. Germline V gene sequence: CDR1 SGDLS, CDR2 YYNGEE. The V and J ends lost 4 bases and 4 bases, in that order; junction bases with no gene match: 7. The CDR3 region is CASSPQTSGLTGELFF. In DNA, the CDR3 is TGTGCCAGCAGCCCTCAGACTAGCGGGCTCACCGGGGAGCTGTTTTTT.

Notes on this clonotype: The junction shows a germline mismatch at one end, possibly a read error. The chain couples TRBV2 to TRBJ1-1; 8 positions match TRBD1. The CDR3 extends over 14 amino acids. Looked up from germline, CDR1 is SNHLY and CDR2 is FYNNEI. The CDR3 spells CASSPRGRGTDAFF. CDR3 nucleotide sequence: TGTGCCAGCAGTCCCAGGGGGCGAGGGACTGATGCTTTCTTT.

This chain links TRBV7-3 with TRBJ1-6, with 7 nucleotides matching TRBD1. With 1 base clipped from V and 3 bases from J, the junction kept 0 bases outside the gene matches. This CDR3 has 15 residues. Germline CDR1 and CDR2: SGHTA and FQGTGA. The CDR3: CASSLRTGYNSPLHF. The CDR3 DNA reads TGTGCCAGCAGCTTAAGGACAGGCTATAATTCACCCCTCCACTTT.